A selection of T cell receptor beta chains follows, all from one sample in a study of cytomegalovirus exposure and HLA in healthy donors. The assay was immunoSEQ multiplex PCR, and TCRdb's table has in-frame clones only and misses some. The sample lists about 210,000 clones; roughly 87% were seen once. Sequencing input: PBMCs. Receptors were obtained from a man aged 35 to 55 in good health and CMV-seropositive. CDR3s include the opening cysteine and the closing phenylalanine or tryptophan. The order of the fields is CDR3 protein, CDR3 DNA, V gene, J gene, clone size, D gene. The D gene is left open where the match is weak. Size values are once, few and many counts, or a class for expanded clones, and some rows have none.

CDR3: CASSVPPSTDTQYF
DNA: TGTGCCAGCAGCGTCCCTCCTAGCACAGATACGCAGTATTTT
V: TRBV9
J: TRBJ2-3
size: -
D: -

CDR3: CASSGWTGEEEKLFF
DNA: TGTGCCAGCAGTGGTTGGACAGGGGAGGAAGAAAAACTGTTTTTT
V: TRBV6-1
J: TRBJ1-4
size: few
D: TRBD1

CDR3: CATHMPGQPWAEAFF
DNA: TGTGCCACCCATATGCCGGGACAGCCTTGGGCTGAAGCTTTCTTT
V: TRBV6-1
J: TRBJ1-1
size: few
D: TRBD1

CDR3: CASSSGGQDYEQYF
DNA: TGTGCCAGCTCCTCGGGGGGCCAGGACTACGAGCAGTACTTC
V: TRBV7-9
J: TRBJ2-7
size: once
D: -

CDR3: CASSLGTGVGYGYTF
DNA: TGCGCCAGCAGCCTGGGGACAGGGGTGGGGTATGGCTACACCTTC
V: TRBV4-1
J: TRBJ1-2
size: few
D: TRBD1

CDR3: CASSFLSRNDSPLHF
DNA: TGCGCCAGCAGCTTCCTCTCCAGAAACGATTCACCCCTCCACTTT
V: TRBV5-1
J: TRBJ1-6
size: -
D: -

CDR3: CASSSRVRADTQYF
DNA: TGTGCCAGCAGTTCTCGAGTACGGGCAGATACGCAGTATTTT
V: TRBV6-1
J: TRBJ2-3
size: -
D: -

CDR3: CASSEWAPTGLLPTF
DNA: TGTGCCAGCAGTGAATGGGCCCCAACAGGGCTCCTCCCCACCTTC
V: TRBV25-1
J: TRBJ1-2
size: many
D: -

CDR3: CASSLTGNTEAFF
DNA: TGCGCCAGCAGCCTTACCGGGAACACTGAAGCTTTCTTT
V: TRBV4-1
J: TRBJ1-1
size: -
D: -

CDR3: CASSYSSGSWYF
DNA: TGTGCCAGCAGTTACTCTTCCGGGTCATGGTACTTC
V: TRBV6-5
J: TRBJ2-5
size: -
D: -

CDR3: CASSLELVQGYTGELFF
DNA: TGCGCCAGCAGCTTGGAGCTCGTACAGGGATACACCGGGGAGCTGTTTTTT
V: TRBV5-1
J: TRBJ2-2
size: -
D: -

CDR3: CASSLWGLYANTGELFF
DNA: TGTGCCAGCAGCTTGTGGGGACTCTACGCGAACACCGGGGAGCTGTTTTTT
V: TRBV5-6
J: TRBJ2-2
size: once
D: -

CDR3: CASSVDTNTEAFF
DNA: TGTGCCAGCAGTGTGGACACGAACACTGAAGCTTTCTTT
V: TRBV6-6
J: TRBJ1-1
size: -
D: -

CDR3: CASSESGGTPGELFF
DNA: TGCGCCAGCAGTGAGTCGGGCGGGACCCCCGGGGAGCTGTTTTTT
V: TRBV10-1
J: TRBJ2-2
size: -
D: -

CDR3: CASSVSRGGSYGYTF
DNA: TGTGCCAGCAGCGTCAGTAGGGGGGGATCCTATGGCTACACCTTC
V: TRBV9
J: TRBJ1-2
size: -
D: -

CDR3: CSVVGQPLNTEAFF
DNA: TGCAGCGTTGTAGGACAGCCCTTAAACACTGAAGCTTTCTTT
V: TRBV29-1
J: TRBJ1-1
size: -
D: -

CDR3: CASSQRLAGGVNEQFF
DNA: TGTGCCAGCAGCCAACGACTAGCGGGAGGCGTCAATGAGCAGTTCTTC
V: TRBV4-2
J: TRBJ2-1
size: -
D: TRBD2

CDR3: CASSNGLAEGNGELFF
DNA: TGCGCCAGCAGCAACGGACTAGCGGAGGGAAACGGGGAGCTGTTTTTT
V: TRBV10-1
J: TRBJ2-2
size: -
D: TRBD2

CDR3: CASRTGTGTDTQYF
DNA: TGTGCCAGCAGAACCGGGACAGGCACGGATACGCAGTATTTT
V: TRBV6-6
J: TRBJ2-3
size: -
D: TRBD1

CDR3: CASSRGTSRGTSETQYF
DNA: TGTGCCAGCAGCCGAGGTACCTCGAGGGGGACGTCAGAGACCCAGTACTTC
V: TRBV7-9
J: TRBJ2-5
size: -
D: -

CDR3: CASSSTGGVYGYTF
DNA: TGTGCCAGCAGTTCGACAGGGGGAGTCTATGGCTACACCTTC
V: TRBV27
J: TRBJ1-2
size: -
D: TRBD1

CDR3: CASSLPQTGGVGELFF
DNA: TGCGCCAGCAGCTTGCCCCAGACAGGGGGTGTCGGGGAGCTGTTTTTT
V: TRBV5-1
J: TRBJ2-2
size: -
D: TRBD1